Presented here are 4 T cell receptor beta chains from one specimen sequenced in a study of cytomegalovirus exposure and HLA in healthy donors (dated by TCRdb to about 2017). The library was obtained by the immunoSEQ multiplex PCR assay. A mixture of 60 forward primers for TCR Vbeta segments and 13 reverse primers for TCR Jbeta segments was used in the multiplex PCR. The clones in this table, taken by TCRdb from immuneACCESS, are in-frame only. Not every clone is retained; where verified, under half of the shortfall comes from an unresolved V gene, and the cause of the rest is unknown. This sample's listing comprises under 200,000 clones. The ten largest clones represent 6.5% of the sample. Source material: PBMCs. These receptors were taken from a young man in good health and CMV-seronegative.

This chain joins TRBV4-3 and TRBJ2-7; TRBD2 is a possible D gene (6 bases). Trimming shortened V by 0 bases and J by 9 bases, and 27 bases separated the two germline ends. The CDR3 covers 18 residues. From germline, CDR1 is LGHNA and CDR2 YSLEER. The CDR3 loop reads CASSQDWPRGGPGDGQYF. CDR3 bases: TGCGCCAGCAGCCAAGATTGGCCTAGGGGCGGCCCGGGGGACGGGCAGTACTTC.

The chain employs TRBV27 and TRBJ2-2; D unresolved. Trimming cost V 2 bases and J 5 bases, with 9 bases left between them. Germline V gives CDR1 MNHEY, CDR2 SMNVEV (reference sequence). This CDR3 spans 14 amino acids. CDR3 in amino acids: CASSLTPWTGELFF. In DNA, the CDR3 is TGTGCCAGCAGTTTAACTCCCTGGACCGGGGAGCTGTTTTTT.

The chain carries TRBV10-2 and TRBJ2-5; TRBD2 matches at 7 bases. V dropped 8 bases and J dropped 5; count of bases not matched to a gene: 8. Germline V lookup: CDR1 WSHSY, CDR2 SAAADI. This CDR3 is built from 13 residues. This chain's CDR3 is CASRAGEGETQYF. The CDR3 nucleotides read TGCGCCAGCCGGGCGGGGGAGGGCGAGACCCAGTACTTC.

This chain joins TRBV2 and TRBJ1-4, with TRBD1 matching over 10 bases. The germline V gene has CDR1 SNHLY and CDR2 FYNNEI. CDR3 size: 14 residues. Trimming at V came to 6 bases and at J to 8 bases, leaving 6 bases not matched to a gene. As DNA, the CDR3 is TGTGCCAGCAGGGGGGACAGGGGTCTCGAAAAACTGTTTTTT. Encoded protein: CASRGDRGLEKLFF.